The entry below describes one T cell receptor (beta chain). Its recognized antigen is unknown. No base qualities exist here, and no much larger clone lies one base off it. The data derive from a study of cytomegalovirus exposure and HLA in healthy donors (dated by TCRdb to the late 2010s). With regard to the full study: According to an earlier analysis of several hundred of the donors, about 179 million T cells yielded 117 million unique TCR beta sequences and 276 Gb of sequence data. About 300 gigabases of sequencing data and around 80 million unique TCR sequences made up an early release that covered several hundred HLA-typed donors. Among the approximately 400 genotyped donors, approximately 77% belonged to the genetic ancestry cluster associated with self-reported Caucasian donors. The study aimed to test whether signatures of past pathogen exposure could be identified by cataloging public T cell receptors. The study profiled the T cell repertoires of about 640 subjects by immunosequencing and related them to cytomegalovirus serostatus. Along with the roughly 670-subject first cohort, a separate validation cohort of approximately 110 different subjects was used. High-throughput TCR immunosequencing, statistical association of individual TCRs with disease status, and machine learning were combined to predict cytomegalovirus infection status. To study patterns of TCR occurrence, a later analysis re-analyzed previously published TCR beta repertoires from hundreds of donors and added high-resolution HLA genotyping. Rather than drawing on any new phenotypic data, the later analysis identified candidate immune exposures from TCR beta sequences and the way those sequences occurred across donors. An earlier analysis of approximately 500 of the donors applied high-throughput TCR beta sequencing to assess whether each TCR beta V gene segment acted as functional or pseudogenic. Donor age, sex, ethnicity and CMV serostatus were collected together with the repertoire data. Genome-wide SNP genotypes for about 60% of the roughly 700 donors were used in a later genetic analysis, which treated that subset as a discovery cohort. All discovery cohort repertoires had been generated using a single sequencing platform. Class I and class II HLA loci were covered by the typing at four-digit resolution. Typing coverage varied by locus: about 620-640 donors for A, B, C, DRB1 and DQB1; approximately 520 for DQA1; around 570 for DPA1; approximately 490 for DPB1. Because of strong linkage in the cohort, 4 to 6 DR-DQ haplotypes were treated as single units for association and clustering. Across approximately 420 genotyped donors of the cohort, an average of 235,054 unique TCR beta nucleotide sequences per donor were sequenced, and 15% to 20% of those sequences were non-productive. Overall study results and their limits: In a later analysis, HLA-associated TCR beta chains showed more clonal expansion and lower generation probabilities than non-associated chains that were equally common. A later genetic analysis associated a missense DCLRE1C variant with V-gene and J-gene trimming of TCR beta chains, and an independent cohort replicated the association. According to a later genetic analysis, donors in an Asian-associated ancestry cluster had fewer N-insertions in productive TCRs than the approximately 650-donor mean. The 87-base-pair reads could not distinguish some IMGT-functional V segments, including TRBV6-2 and TRBV6-3, so those segments were excluded. Most CMV-associated TCR beta chains appeared to be HLA-restricted in a later analysis, and the HLA associations seemed to be driven largely by CMV exposure. In a later analysis, 15,000 to 20,000 TCR beta sequences were associated with specific HLA alleles at a false discovery rate of 0.05. The authors suggested that the approach could potentially be generalized to other disease states and immunological phenotypes. In the study, 164 TCR beta chains were listed as associated with cytomegalovirus. Linkage disequilibrium might explain the correlated functional status among segregating V segments, but an unknown experimental factor could not be excluded. In a later analysis, the rate of TCR association differed among HLA loci, with DRB1 alleles having the most associated TCRs and HLA-C alleles having the fewest. Three of the identified cytomegalovirus-associated TCR beta chains were confirmed in vitro to be specific for cytomegalovirus antigens. The classifier was reported to diagnose cytomegalovirus status with high specificity and sensitivity in both the original cohort and the validation cohort. Some 16 rarely observed V segments, including chromosome 9 orphons, were excluded from the earlier analysis of just under 600 of the donors because counts were too low. Because HLA typing was unavailable for some donors at each locus, only the typed subset was used in association tests. Strong co-occurrence of HLA alleles, especially DR and DQ, made assigning TCR associations to individual alleles difficult. A further reported finding was that TCR beta sequences accurately predicted the HLA-A and HLA-B alleles for most subjects in the first cohort. In an earlier analysis of 587 of the donors, most TCR beta V segments appeared in productive rearrangements about 87% or about 30% of the time, broadly matching IMGT annotations. A cluster of highly shared sequence variants was judged likely to represent a technical artifact of the sequencing pipeline. The presence/absence analyses assumed that sequencing depth was roughly uniform across donors, and that assumption may not be true. Most TCR sequences were seen in very few donors, while some public TCRs were found in many individuals. The only immune exposure information available for the cohort was CMV serostatus. A later analysis reported that several top co-occurrence clusters appeared linked to parvovirus B19, influenza, CMV and Epstein-Barr virus. The cohort was sequenced for TCR beta chains only, and without alpha or paired-chain data the features that could be detected were limited.

V is cut by 1 base and J by 3 bases, and the space between the germline ends is 10 bases. The cysteine opens and the phenylalanine closes a CDR3 of 15 amino acids. Just the 45-base CDR3 DNA is kept, in frame starting at base 1. The germline V gene provides CDR1 SGHRS and CDR2 YFSETQ. In total, roughly 710 healthy bone marrow donors made up the cohort. Cohort members were all nominally healthy when sampled, although unrecorded immune exposures were likely present. The donor tested CMV seropositive and was one of the 289 seropositive cohort members. A peripheral blood sample was provided by each donor, and peripheral blood mononuclear cells were used for TCR beta sequencing. Genomic DNA extraction from the blood cell samples was performed with the Qiagen DNeasy Blood Extraction Kit. The library relied on the immunoSEQ multiplex PCR assay. A mixture of 60 forward primers for TCR Vbeta segments and 13 reverse primers for TCR Jbeta segments was used in the multiplex PCR. A multiplex PCR assay on genomic DNA amplified the CDR3 region of rearranged TCR beta genes. Amplified TCR beta libraries were sequenced as 87-base-pair reads on the Illumina HiSeq System. As for how the authors treated the data: Across the 670 or so repertoires, a later analysis counted 80 million or so unique TCR beta chains, around 11 million of which were shared by at least two donors. Raw reads were error-corrected and collapsed into unique sequences by a nearest-neighbor algorithm in which closely related sequences were merged to remove PCR and sequencing errors. To assign V, D and J gene segments, CDR3 sequences were aligned to IMGT reference sequences. Each retained sequence needed at least a six-nucleotide match to both a V gene segment and a J gene segment. A rearrangement counted as productive if the CDR3 had no stop codons and remained in frame with V and J, and every other rearrangement counted as non-productive. CDR3 was defined according to IMGT convention as the region running from the second conserved V-encoded cysteine to the conserved J-encoded phenylalanine. The earlier analysis of roughly 590 of the donors excluded any sequence lacking an unambiguous match to a single V gene segment. In an earlier analysis of approximately 500 of the donors, a V segment was called functional when productive rearrangements were above 56.7%, and segregating when the standard deviation between donors exceeded 5%. A statistical classification framework was built to diagnose cytomegalovirus status from the catalog of TCR beta chain sequences. V and J gene assignment, in a later analysis, came from comparing TCR nucleotide sequences with IMGT/GENE-DB human TR gene sequences. A later analysis assigned CDR3 sequences and most-parsimonious VDJ recombination scenarios with the TCRdist pipeline. A later analysis defined each TCR beta chain by its CDR3 amino acid sequence plus V-gene family, and excluded reads lacking a unique V-gene family. A later analysis removed several hundred highly shared, low-generation-probability nucleotide sequences to deal with suspected cross-contamination and a sequencing artifact. In a later analysis, a clonal expansion index for each public chain was calculated from normalized within-repertoire ranks of inferred template counts. Generation probabilities in a later analysis came from a VDJ recombination model fitted to out-of-frame rearrangements, and those results were checked against IGoR. In a later analysis, hypergeometric tests were used to score TCR-TCR, TCR-HLA and TCR-CMV co-occurrence, with a repertoire-size bias correction applied to TCR pairs. A later analysis estimated false discovery rates by permuting HLA or CMV assignments 20 times. In a later analysis, co-occurring TCRs were grouped using DBSCAN, and TCRdist sequence similarity was added for clustering within HLA-allele-positive subsets. Co-occurrence clustering excluded repertoires with fewer than 30,000 or more than 120,000 public chains, plus five with anomalous nucleotide sharing. TCRdb stores this immuneACCESS table with in-frame sequences only. Part of the clones is absent; in the studies checked, under half of the shortfall reflects unresolved V genes, and no reason is known for the rest. The V and J calls and clone size come from that table; D and trimming were worked out from the DNA. Present in this sample are over 50,000 clones, over 65% of which were seen just once. The ten largest clones represent roughly 36% of the sample.

Material: PBMCs. This receptor was taken from a middle-aged man in good health and CMV-seropositive. Here the chain combines TRBV5-1 and TRBJ2-2, with TRBD1 perhaps the D gene, on 6 matching bases. The bases read TGCGCCAGCAGCTTGAGGCCAGGGGACACCGGGGAGCTGTTTTTT. It codes for CASSLRPGDTGELFF.